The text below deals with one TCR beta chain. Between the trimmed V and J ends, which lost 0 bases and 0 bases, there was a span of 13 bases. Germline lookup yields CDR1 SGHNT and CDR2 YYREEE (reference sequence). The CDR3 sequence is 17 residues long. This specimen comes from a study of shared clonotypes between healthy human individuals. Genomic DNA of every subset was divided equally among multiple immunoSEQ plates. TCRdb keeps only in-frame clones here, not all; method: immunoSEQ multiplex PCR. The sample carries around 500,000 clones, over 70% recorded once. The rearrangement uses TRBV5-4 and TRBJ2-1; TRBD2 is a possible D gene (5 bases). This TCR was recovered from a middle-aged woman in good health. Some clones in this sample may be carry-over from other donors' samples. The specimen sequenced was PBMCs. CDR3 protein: CASSLGGGRSSYNEQFF. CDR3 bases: TGTGCCAGCAGCTTGGGCGGCGGGCGGAGCTCCTACAATGAGCAGTTCTTC.